Each of the 30 T cell receptor beta chains below was sequenced from the same sample in a study of cytomegalovirus exposure and HLA in healthy donors. In the PCR, 60 Vbeta and 13 Jbeta primers were used. Sequencing was performed with immunoSEQ multiplex PCR; in TCRdb, only in-frame clones are kept and a portion is missing. The sample has around 100,000 clones, 55% to 65% seen once; the top ten hold 2% to 2.5%. Sequenced material: PBMCs. All receptors come from a woman aged 30 to 39 in good health and CMV-seronegative.

This clone was counted between two and nine times. The chain couples TRBV28 to TRBJ1-3, with a possible D match to TRBD1 (5 bases). Trimming pared 6 bases from V and 0 bases from J, leaving 15 bases between. The CDR3 consists of 16 residues. CDR1 is MDHEN and CDR2 is SYDVKM in the germline V gene. CDR3 coding DNA: TGTGCCAGCAGCTGGGGCCGGTCGACCTCTGGAAACACCATATATTTT. Residues: CASSWGRSTSGNTIYF.

The sample holds a few counts of this clone. This chain uses TRBV28 with TRBJ2-5; D perhaps matches TRBD1 (6 bases). Deletions cut 3 bases from V and 4 bases from J, with 12 bases between. CDR1 is MDHEN, CDR2 SYDVKM, per germline. CDR3 length: 14 residues. Written as DNA, the CDR3 is TGTGCCAGCAGTTTGGGGGCGGGTCGAGAGACCCAGTACTTC. Protein: CASSLGAGRETQYF.

This rearrangement joins TRBV28 to TRBJ1-4, with 9 bases fitting TRBD1. CDR3 length equals 15 residues. Germline V lookup: CDR1 MDHEN, CDR2 SYDVKM. Losses at the gene ends were 6 bases for V and 5 bases for J; bases not matched to a gene: 7. The CDR3, as DNA: TGTGCCAGCAGGACCGGCGGACAGGGGAATGAAAAACTGTTTTTT. Translation: CASRTGGQGNEKLFF. Supplemented by reference TRBV28 and TRBJ1-4, the full variable domain reads DVKVTQSSRYLVKRTGEKVFLECVQDMDHENMFWYRQDPGLGLRLIYFSYDVKMKEKGDIPEGYSVSREKKERFSLILESASTNQTSMYLCASRTGGQGNEKLFFGSGTQLSVL.

The chain couples TRBV5-1 to TRBJ1-2; D remains unclear. The germline CDR1 and CDR2 sequences are SGHRS and YFSETQ. CDR3 length equals 14 residues. V dropped 5 bases and J dropped 6 bases, with 17 bases sitting between them. The CDR3 coding sequence is TGCGCCAGCAGTCAAGCTGGGTTCCGGGATGGCTACACCTTC. Protein product: CASSQAGFRDGYTF. Full variable domain (remainder filled in from reference TRBV5-1 and TRBJ1-2): KAGVTQTPRYLIKTRGQQVTLSCSPISGHRSVSWYQQTPGQGLQFLFEYFSETQRNKGNFPGRFSGRQFSNSRSEMNVSTLELGDSALYLCASSQAGFRDGYTFGSGTRLTVV.

The sample holds a few counts of this clone. The rearrangement uses TRBV5-1 and TRBJ2-3; D is perhaps TRBD1 (5 bases). The V and J ends lost 0 bases and 3 bases respectively, with 11 bases between them. The CDR3 sequence is 15 residues long. The germline gives CDR1 SGHRS, CDR2 YFSETQ. Here the CDR3 reads CASSLEFQGTDTQYF. The CDR3 DNA sequence: TGCGCCAGCAGCTTGGAATTTCAGGGTACAGATACGCAGTATTTT.

This chain uses TRBV9 with TRBJ1-5; D is possibly TRBD1 (6 bases). There are 15 residues in the CDR3. The ends were cut back, 2 bases at V and 8 bases at J, with 17 bases in the middle. CDR1 is SGDLS and CDR2 is YYNGEE in the germline V gene. CDR3 sequence: CASSVGTKSREPQHF. CDR3 DNA: TGTGCCAGCAGCGTGGGGACAAAATCACGGGAGCCCCAGCATTTT.

In the case of this clone: At one end, the junction sequence differs from germline, possibly due to a read error. The chain has TRBV10-2 and TRBJ2-5; 7 nucleotides line up with TRBD2. This CDR3 is built from 11 residues. Germline V gives CDR1 WSHSY, CDR2 SAAADI. This CDR3 is CASSPGTTRDF. The CDR3 DNA is TGCGCCAGCAGCCCCGGGACTACCCGGGACTTC.

The V and J genes are TRBV2 and TRBJ2-3; 8 positions match TRBD2. The trim removed 3 bases at V and 5 bases at J, leaving 13 bases unmatched. Germline V gene lookup returns CDR1 SNHLY and CDR2 FYNNEI. CDR3 length equals 17 residues. CDR3 amino acids: CASSDFLREGEGDTQYF. In DNA, the CDR3 is TGTGCCAGCAGTGATTTTTTACGGGAGGGGGAGGGAGATACGCAGTATTTT.

Details on this clone: A read error may account for a junction end that differs from germline. The chain combines TRBV7-7 with TRBJ2-3, with D tentatively TRBD2 (7 bases). From germline, CDR1 is SSHAT and CDR2 FNYEAQ (reference sequence). The CDR3 sequence is 15 residues long. The CDR3 region is CASSPGAGAGDTQYF. The CDR3, as DNA: TGTGCTAGCAGCCCAGGGGCGGGAGCGGGAGATACGCAGTATTTT.

This clone has only a few counts. This sequence joins TRBV19 and TRBJ2-1; a possible D gene is TRBD1 (6 bases). Looked up from germline, CDR1 is LNHDA and CDR2 is SQIVND (reference sequence). Trimming pared 4 bases from V and 4 bases from J, leaving 11 bases between. The CDR3 runs to 14 residues. Here the CDR3 DNA reads TGTGCCAGTAGTACCCTACAGGGATACAATGAGCAGTTCTTC. Its protein product is CASSTLQGYNEQFF.

The chain recombines TRBV6-5 with TRBJ1-6; 11 bases are a match to TRBD1. The CDR3 is 16 residues long. Germline values: CDR1 MNHEY, CDR2 SVGAGI. Unmatched junction bases numbered 7, after V lost 4 bases and J lost 8 bases. CDR3 residues: CASSFGQGAGDSPLHF. The CDR3 coding sequence is TGTGCCAGCAGTTTCGGACAGGGGGCTGGGGATTCACCCCTCCACTTT.

The chain employs TRBV7-9 and TRBJ2-2; 9 bases match TRBD2. This CDR3 has 15 residues. V shed 5 bases and J 9 bases; nucleotides not matched to a gene: 10. Looked up from germline, CDR1 is SEHNR and CDR2 is FQNEAQ (reference sequence). CDR3 residues: CASSQMGLATRELFF. The CDR3 DNA reads TGTGCCAGCAGCCAAATGGGACTAGCTACCAGGGAGCTGTTTTTT.

This sequence joins TRBV5-6 and TRBJ1-5; a possible D gene is TRBD1 (5 bases). The germline gives CDR1 SGHDT, CDR2 YYEEEE. V was shortened by 0 bases and J by 2 bases, with 9 bases between the two germline ends. There are 15 residues in the CDR3. CDR3 protein: CASSLGGSGNQPQHF. CDR3 DNA: TGTGCCAGCAGCTTGGGGGGCAGTGGCAATCAGCCCCAGCATTTT.

The CDR3 DNA is TGCGCCAGCAGCTTGTTGAGTGCAACTAATGAAAAACTGTTTTTT. This sequence encodes CASSLLSATNEKLFF. This rearrangement joins TRBV5-1 to TRBJ1-4; D gene ambiguous. The CDR3 is 15 residues long. CDR1 is SGHRS and CDR2 is YFSETQ in the germline V gene. V lost 1 base and J 0 bases, leaving 7 bases between the germline ends.

This clone was counted a few times. The chain employs TRBV6-5 and TRBJ2-1; 11 positions match TRBD2. Germline values: CDR1 MNHEY, CDR2 SVGAGI. V lost 0 bases and J lost 6; bases outside the gene matches: 1. The length of the CDR3 is 15 residues. The CDR3 nucleotides are TGTGCCAGCAGTTACTCTCTAGCGGGAGGCAATGAGCAGTTCTTC. As protein: CASSYSLAGGNEQFF.

The V and J genes are TRBV27 and TRBJ2-7; a weak D match, TRBD1 (5 bases). Per germline, CDR1 MNHEY and CDR2 SMNVEV (reference sequence). V gave up 8 bases and J gave up 2 bases, with 10 bases separating them. The CDR3 is made up of 12 amino acids. CDR3 bases: TGTGCCAGCGGGCTCAGGGCCTACGAGCAGTACTTC. This translates into CASGLRAYEQYF.

This chain connects TRBV27 to TRBJ2-1; D perhaps matches TRBD2 (6 bases). Looked up from germline, CDR1 is MNHEY and CDR2 is SMNVEV (reference sequence). V lost 6 bases and J 0 bases, leaving 21 bases between the germline ends. The CDR3 is made up of 18 amino acids. CDR3 in amino acids: CASSAVSGTYFSYNEQFF. The CDR3 DNA sequence: TGTGCCAGCAGCGCCGTCTCCGGGACTTACTTCTCCTACAATGAGCAGTTCTTC.

This clone was detected only once. This chain connects TRBV15 to TRBJ2-4, with unresolved D. Trimming shortened V by 2 bases and J by 0 bases, and 11 bases separated the two germline ends. Germline loops: CDR1 LNHNV, CDR2 YYDKDF (reference sequence). There are 16 residues in the CDR3. As DNA, the CDR3 is TGTGCCACCAGCAGAAAAGTTGTGCGAGCCAAAAACATTCAGTACTTC. Translation gives CATSRKVVRAKNIQYF.

This clone was observed a single time. The chain links TRBV7-2 to TRBJ2-7; 10 bases match TRBD2. The germline V gene has CDR1 SGHTA and CDR2 FQGNSA. This CDR3 contains 16 residues. V dropped 4 bases and J dropped 6; count of bases not matched to a gene: 12. In DNA, the CDR3 is TGTGCCAGCAGCTCCGGGGGTCTAGCGGGAGTGGGCGAGCAGTACTTC. This gives the protein CASSSGGLAGVGEQYF.

The chain is built from TRBV7-9 and TRBJ2-7; 8 nucleotides match TRBD2. V trimming: 6 bases; J trimming: 4 bases; junction bases outside the gene matches: 14. The CDR3 length is 16 residues. Germline V gene sequence: CDR1 SEHNR, CDR2 FQNEAQ (reference sequence). The DNA of the CDR3 is TGTGCCAGCAGTTCACGCAGTACGGGAGGGCCGTACGAGCAGTACTTC. This sequence encodes CASSSRSTGGPYEQYF.

The V and J genes are TRBV6-1 and TRBJ1-3; 9 positions match TRBD1. This CDR3 comprises 13 residues. Germline assignment: CDR1 MNHNS and CDR2 SASEGT. V dropped 6 bases and J dropped 7; count of bases not matched to a gene: 4. CDR3 protein: CASRQGARNTIYF. The CDR3 DNA reads as TGTGCCAGCAGACAGGGGGCGCGGAACACCATATATTTT.

This chain uses TRBV28 with TRBJ1-2, with 8 nucleotides matching TRBD1. The V gene end was trimmed by 6 bases and the J gene end by 0 bases; junction bases not matched to a gene: 6. The length of the CDR3 is 15 residues. Germline assignment: CDR1 MDHEN and CDR2 SYDVKM. The CDR3 coding sequence is TGTGCCAGCAGAAGGGGACAGGTCGCTAACTATGGCTACACCTTC. Its protein is CASRRGQVANYGYTF.

The V gene is TRBV6-1, the J gene TRBJ1-5; tentative D call: TRBD1 (6 bases). V lost 0 bases and J 7 bases, leaving 13 bases between the germline ends. CDR3 length: 15 residues. CDR1 and CDR2 (germline): MNHNS, SASEGT. CDR3 DNA: TGTGCCAGCAGTGAAGCGCTTGGGGGGGGCCAGCCCCAGCATTTT. This codes for CASSEALGGGQPQHF.

The chain recombines TRBV9 with TRBJ2-5; unclear D gene. The CDR3 length is 15 residues. CDR1 SGDLS and CDR2 YYNGEE come from the germline V gene. V was pared by 0 bases and J by 0 bases, with 9 bases between. The CDR3 reads CASSVGDMYQETQYF. The DNA for the CDR3 is TGTGCCAGCAGCGTAGGAGACATGTACCAAGAGACCCAGTACTTC.

This chain uses TRBV14 with TRBJ2-6; weak D call: TRBD2 (7 bases). Germline V gives CDR1 SGHDN, CDR2 FVKESK. The CDR3 consists of 15 residues. CDR3 coding DNA: TGTGCTGGCAGGGGCGGGAGCTCTGGGGCCAACGTCCTGACTTTC. Its translation is CAGRGGSSGANVLTF.

The V call is TRBV28, the J call TRBJ2-1; 10 bases fit TRBD2. CDR1 and CDR2 (germline): MDHEN, SYDVKM. CDR3 length: 16 amino acids. V lost 5 bases, J lost 4 bases, and 8 bases stayed unmatched. CDR3 sequence (DNA): TGTGCCAGCAGTGGGACCGGGACTAGCGAGTACAATGAGCAGTTCTTC. It encodes CASSGTGTSEYNEQFF.

The chain couples TRBV2 to TRBJ1-1, with D unclear. CDR3 length: 12 amino acids. Trimming took 7 bases from V and 6 from J, leaving 12 bases between them. Germline values: CDR1 SNHLY, CDR2 FYNNEI. This CDR3 is CASTRDRAEAFF. Written as DNA, the CDR3 is TGTGCCAGCACTCGGGATAGGGCTGAAGCTTTCTTT.

This clone was seen more than once but under ten times. The genes are TRBV6-5 and TRBJ1-5; 9 nucleotides match TRBD1. The ends lost 4 bases at V and 7 bases at J; junction bases unmatched: 5. This CDR3 region has 14 residues. Per germline, CDR1 MNHEY and CDR2 SVGAGI. The CDR3 DNA sequence: TGTGCCAGCAGTTCCGGGACAGGGACCCAGCCCCAGCATTTT. This codes for CASSSGTGTQPQHF.

The rearrangement uses TRBV27 and TRBJ1-1; D is undetermined. This CDR3 region has 14 residues. Germline V gene data show CDR1 as MNHEY and CDR2 as SMNVEV (reference sequence). Trimming removed 3 bases from V and 11 bases from J, with 19 bases in between. The CDR3 DNA reads TGTGCCAGCAGTTTGTCGGGGAGACTGGGAGGGGCTTTCTTT. Translated, it gives CASSLSGRLGGAFF.

V gene TRBV5-8 combines with J gene TRBJ2-3; 12 bases match TRBD2. Germline CDR1 SGHTS, CDR2 YDEGEE. After removal of 7 bases from V and 1 base from J, the junction contained 10 bases not matched to a gene. This CDR3 is built from 17 residues. CDR3 nucleotide sequence: TGTGCCAGCCCCGTATGGACTAGCGGGACGGGCACAGATACGCAGTATTTT. It codes for CASPVWTSGTGTDTQYF.